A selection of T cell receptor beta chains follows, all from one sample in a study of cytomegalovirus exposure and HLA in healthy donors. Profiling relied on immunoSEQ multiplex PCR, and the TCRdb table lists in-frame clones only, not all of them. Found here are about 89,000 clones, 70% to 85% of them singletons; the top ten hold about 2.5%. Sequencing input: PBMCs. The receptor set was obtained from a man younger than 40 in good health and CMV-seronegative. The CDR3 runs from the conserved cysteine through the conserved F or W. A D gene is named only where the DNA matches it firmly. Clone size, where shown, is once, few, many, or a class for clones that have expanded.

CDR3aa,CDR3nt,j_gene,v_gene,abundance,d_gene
CASRLGEMTEAFF,TGTGCCAGCAGGTTGGGGGAGATGACTGAAGCTTTCTTT,TRBJ1-1,TRBV5-4,.,.
CASSQTYRGYEQYF,TGTGCCAGCAGCCAAACTTATAGGGGGTACGAGCAGTACTTC,TRBJ2-7,TRBV14,.,.
CASSLFQGPYEQYF,TGTGCCAGCAGCTTATTTCAGGGCCCCTACGAGCAGTACTTC,TRBJ2-7,TRBV11-3,once,.
CASSLKQQAGVYGYTF,TGTGCCAGCAGTTTAAAACAGCAGGCTGGTGTTTATGGCTACACCTTC,TRBJ1-2,TRBV27,.,.
CASSFIRDGNTIYF,TGTGCCAGTAGTTTCATACGGGATGGAAACACCATATATTTT,TRBJ1-3,TRBV19,.,.
CASSQEGADTQYF,TGCGCCAGCAGCCAAGAGGGGGCGGATACGCAGTATTTT,TRBJ2-3,TRBV4-3,few,.
CASGLVPGGRTDTQYF,TGTGCTAGTGGTTTGGTACCCGGGGGGCGCACAGATACGCAGTATTTT,TRBJ2-3,TRBV12-5,.,.
CASSLSEGETEAFF,TGTGCCAGCAGCTTAAGTGAGGGGGAGACTGAAGCTTTCTTT,TRBJ1-1,TRBV7-8,.,.
CASSDRGNWEQYF,TGTGCCAGCAGTGACCGAGGAAACTGGGAGCAGTACTTC,TRBJ2-7,TRBV6-1,.,.
CASSEEGNYGYTF,TGTGCCAGCAGTGAAGAGGGGAACTATGGCTACACCTTC,TRBJ1-2,TRBV2,.,.
CSVVNYEQYF,TGCAGCGTCGTTAATTACGAGCAGTACTTC,TRBJ2-7,TRBV29-1,.,.
CASSALLQGSSYNEQFF,TGTGCCAGTAGTGCGCTCCTACAGGGAAGCTCCTACAATGAGCAGTTCTTC,TRBJ2-1,TRBV19,.,.
CASSEYGELTGYTF,TGTGCCAGCAGTGAATACGGAGAGCTGACGGGCTACACCTTC,TRBJ1-2,TRBV25-1,.,.
CASSLGGVQARGYTF,TGTGCCAGCAGCTTGGGGGGAGTCCAGGCCAGGGGCTACACCTTC,TRBJ1-2,TRBV5-4,.,.
CASSKVQFQPQHF,TGTGCCAGTAGTAAGGTACAGTTTCAGCCCCAGCATTTT,TRBJ1-5,TRBV19,.,.
CASSKLTGVFYEQYF,TGCGCCAGCAGCAAGTTGACGGGGGTCTTTTACGAGCAGTACTTC,TRBJ2-7,TRBV5-1,.,.
CASSSPRQDKVYTGELFF,TGTGCCAGCAGCTCCCCTAGACAGGATAAGGTTTACACCGGGGAGCTGTTTTTT,TRBJ2-2,TRBV7-9,.,.
CASSFAGNNEKLFF,TGTGCCAGCAGTTTCGCAGGGAATAATGAAAAACTGTTTTTT,TRBJ1-4,TRBV27,.,.
CASTGTGDGGYTF,TGTGCCAGCACCGGGACAGGGGATGGAGGCTACACCTTC,TRBJ1-2,TRBV2,.,TRBD1
CASSQGLRTEAFF,TGTGCCAGCAGCCAGGGGTTGCGTACTGAAGCTTTCTTT,TRBJ1-1,TRBV27,.,.
CASSSQGSGANVLTF,TGCGCCAGCAGCTCACAGGGGTCTGGGGCCAACGTCCTGACTTTC,TRBJ2-6,TRBV5-1,.,TRBD1
CASNSRGGSNQPQHF,TGTGCCAGCAACTCCAGGGGAGGGAGCAATCAGCCCCAGCATTTT,TRBJ1-5,TRBV6-6,few,.
CASLEGETQYF,TGTGCCAGCCTCGAGGGAGAGACCCAGTACTTC,TRBJ2-5,TRBV7-9,.,.
CASSLTGKSTEAFF,TGTGCCAGCAGCTTAACAGGGAAGAGCACTGAAGCTTTCTTT,TRBJ1-1,TRBV11-2,.,.
CASSLRTGVQYEQYF,TGTGCCAGCAGTTTAAGGACAGGGGTTCAATACGAGCAGTACTTC,TRBJ2-7,TRBV27,.,TRBD1
CASSLAYEQYF,TGCGCCAGCAGCTTGGCGTACGAGCAGTACTTC,TRBJ2-7,TRBV5-1,.,.
CASSQGGTVNYGYTF,TGTGCCAGCAGCCAAGGGGGGACAGTTAACTATGGCTACACCTTC,TRBJ1-2,TRBV6-5,few,TRBD1
CATSRVRTGGDYGYTF,TGTGCCACCAGCAGAGTCAGGACAGGGGGCGACTATGGCTACACCTTC,TRBJ1-2,TRBV15,.,TRBD1